The source of this T cell receptor beta chain is a study of human T cells and chemical hapten exposure. The study's findings and limits: No alteration of TCRs above 1 in 1000 frequency was seen with DPC sensitization. Alopecia was present in the donors, so their immune response may differ from healthy people's.

This clonotype turned up a few times. Antigen unknown. The library tagged individual cDNA molecules with unique molecular identifiers. TCRdb independently ran MiXCR on the RACE reads; one entry per CDR3 protein. The data contain roughly 39,000 distinct CDR3 sequences, roughly 13% of them singletons. This CDR3 has 11 amino acids. Looked up from germline, CDR1 is SQVTM and CDR2 is ANQGSEA. The V end lost 6 bases, the J end lost 6 bases, and 10 bases lay between the germline ends. Time point: patch test 3, about 24 weeks after DPC sensitization. The treatment: therapeutic diphenylcyclopropenone sensitization with weekly scalp DPC. It was from unfractionated whole blood that total RNA was extracted.

This TCR was sampled from a middle-aged woman with alopecia areata. Some clones in this sample may be carry-over from other donors' samples. The chain joins TRBV29-1 to TRBJ2-3; no clear D. Here the sequenced sample was whole blood, taken in connection with sensitization to the hapten diphenylcyclopropenone (DPC). CDR3 amino acids: CSVATFDTQYF. The CDR3 DNA reads TGCAGCGTGGCCACCTTCGATACGCAGTATTTT.